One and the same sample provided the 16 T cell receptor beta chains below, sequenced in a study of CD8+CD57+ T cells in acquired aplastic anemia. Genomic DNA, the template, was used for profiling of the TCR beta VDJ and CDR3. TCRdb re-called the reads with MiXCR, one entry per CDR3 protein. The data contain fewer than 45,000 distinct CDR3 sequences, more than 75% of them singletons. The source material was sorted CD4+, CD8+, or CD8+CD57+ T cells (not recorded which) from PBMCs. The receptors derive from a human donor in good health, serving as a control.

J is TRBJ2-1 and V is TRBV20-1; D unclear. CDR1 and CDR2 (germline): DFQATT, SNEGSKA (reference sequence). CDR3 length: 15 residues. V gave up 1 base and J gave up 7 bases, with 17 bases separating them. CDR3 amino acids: CSARASSVLVNEQFF. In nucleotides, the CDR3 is TGCAGTGCTAGAGCGTCCAGTGTTTTAGTGAATGAGCAGTTCTTC.

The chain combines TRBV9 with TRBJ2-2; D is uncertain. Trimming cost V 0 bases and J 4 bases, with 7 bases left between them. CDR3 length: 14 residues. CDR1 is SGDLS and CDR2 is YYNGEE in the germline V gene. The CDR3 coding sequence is TGTGCCAGCAGCGTAGCTTTAGCCACCGGGGAGCTGTTTTTT. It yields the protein CASSVALATGELFF.

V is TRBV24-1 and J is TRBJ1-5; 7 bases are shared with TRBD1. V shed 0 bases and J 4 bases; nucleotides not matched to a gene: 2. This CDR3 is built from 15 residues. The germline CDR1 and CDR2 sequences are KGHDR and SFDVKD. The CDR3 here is CATSDLRGQNQPQHF. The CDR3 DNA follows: TGTGCCACCAGTGATTTGCGGGGACAGAATCAGCCCCAGCATTTT.

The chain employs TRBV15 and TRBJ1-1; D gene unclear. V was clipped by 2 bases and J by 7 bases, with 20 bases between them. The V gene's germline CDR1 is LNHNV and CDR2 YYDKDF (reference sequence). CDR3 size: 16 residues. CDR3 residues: CATSRTVSVVQDEAFF. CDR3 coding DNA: TGTGCCACCAGCAGAACCGTCTCCGTGGTCCAGGATGAAGCTTTCTTT.

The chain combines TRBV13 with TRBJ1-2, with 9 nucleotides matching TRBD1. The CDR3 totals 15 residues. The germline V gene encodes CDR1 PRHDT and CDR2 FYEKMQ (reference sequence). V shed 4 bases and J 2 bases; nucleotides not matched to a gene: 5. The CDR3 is CASSWKGQGNYGYTF. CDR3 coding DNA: TGTGCCAGCAGCTGGAAGGGACAGGGAAACTATGGCTACACCTTC.

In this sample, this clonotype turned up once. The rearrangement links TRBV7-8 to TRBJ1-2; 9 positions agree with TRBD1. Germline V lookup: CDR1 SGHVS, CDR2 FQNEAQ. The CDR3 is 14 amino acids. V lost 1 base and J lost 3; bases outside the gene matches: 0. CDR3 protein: CASSLGTGDYGYTF. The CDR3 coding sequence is TGTGCCAGCAGCTTAGGGACAGGGGACTATGGCTACACCTTC.

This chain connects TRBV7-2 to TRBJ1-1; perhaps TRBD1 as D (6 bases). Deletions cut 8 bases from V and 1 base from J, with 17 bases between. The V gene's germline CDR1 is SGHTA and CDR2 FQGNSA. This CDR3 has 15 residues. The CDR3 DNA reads TGTGCCAGCGTTGCTCCAAGGGGGGCGAACACTGAAGCTTTCTTT. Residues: CASVAPRGANTEAFF.

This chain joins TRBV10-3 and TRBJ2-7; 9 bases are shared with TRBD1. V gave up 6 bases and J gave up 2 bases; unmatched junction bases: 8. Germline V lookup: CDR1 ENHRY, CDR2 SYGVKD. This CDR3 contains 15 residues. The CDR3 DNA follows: TGTGCCATCAGGATCGGGACAGGGAAGGCCTACGAGCAGTACTTC. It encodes CAIRIGTGKAYEQYF.

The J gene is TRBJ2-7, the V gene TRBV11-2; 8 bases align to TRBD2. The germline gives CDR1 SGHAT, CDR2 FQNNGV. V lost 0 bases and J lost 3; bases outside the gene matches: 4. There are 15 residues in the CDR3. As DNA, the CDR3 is TGTGCCAGCAGCTTAGACAGCGGGGGACACTACGAGCAGTACTTC. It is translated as CASSLDSGGHYEQYF.

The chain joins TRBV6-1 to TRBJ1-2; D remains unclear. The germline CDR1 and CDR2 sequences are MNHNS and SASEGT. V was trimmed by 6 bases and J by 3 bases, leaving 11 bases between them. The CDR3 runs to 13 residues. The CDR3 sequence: CASSSSYHYGYTF. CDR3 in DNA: TGTGCCAGCAGCTCAAGCTATCACTATGGCTACACCTTC.

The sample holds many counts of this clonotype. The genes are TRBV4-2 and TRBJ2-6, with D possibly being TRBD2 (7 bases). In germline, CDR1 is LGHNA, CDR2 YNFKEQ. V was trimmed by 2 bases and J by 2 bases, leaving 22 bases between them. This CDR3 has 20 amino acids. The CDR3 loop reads CASSQISPGAGRAGANVLTF. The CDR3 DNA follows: TGTGCCAGCAGCCAAATCTCCCCGGGGGCGGGGAGGGCTGGGGCCAACGTCCTGACTTTC.

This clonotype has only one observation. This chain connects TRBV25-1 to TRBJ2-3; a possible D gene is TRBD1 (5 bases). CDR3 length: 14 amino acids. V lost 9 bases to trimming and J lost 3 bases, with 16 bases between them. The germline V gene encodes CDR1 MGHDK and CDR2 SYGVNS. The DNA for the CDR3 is TGTGCCAGACTAACAGGTTGTCGGACAGATACGCAGTATTTT. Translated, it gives CARLTGCRTDTQYF.

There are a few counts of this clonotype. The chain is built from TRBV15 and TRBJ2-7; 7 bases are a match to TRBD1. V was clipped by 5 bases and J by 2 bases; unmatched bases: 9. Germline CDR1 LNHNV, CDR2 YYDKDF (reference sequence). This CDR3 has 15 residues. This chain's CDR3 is CATSSRTGLTYEQYF. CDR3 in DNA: TGTGCCACCAGCTCCAGGACAGGACTCACCTACGAGCAGTACTTC.

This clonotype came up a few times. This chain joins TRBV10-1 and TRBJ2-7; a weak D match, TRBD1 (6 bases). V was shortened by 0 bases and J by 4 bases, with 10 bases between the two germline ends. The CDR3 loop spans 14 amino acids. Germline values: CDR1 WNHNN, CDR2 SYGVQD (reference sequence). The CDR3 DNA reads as TGCGCCAGCAGTGAGTCGGGGCAGGGGTACGAGCAGTACTTC. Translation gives CASSESGQGYEQYF.

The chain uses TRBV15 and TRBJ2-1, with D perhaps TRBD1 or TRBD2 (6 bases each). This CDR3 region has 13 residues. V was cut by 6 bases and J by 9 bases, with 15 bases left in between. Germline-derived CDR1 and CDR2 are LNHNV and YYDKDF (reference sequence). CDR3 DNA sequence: TGTGCCACCAGTAGGGGGGTGTTAAGTGAGCAGTTCTTC. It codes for CATSRGVLSEQFF.

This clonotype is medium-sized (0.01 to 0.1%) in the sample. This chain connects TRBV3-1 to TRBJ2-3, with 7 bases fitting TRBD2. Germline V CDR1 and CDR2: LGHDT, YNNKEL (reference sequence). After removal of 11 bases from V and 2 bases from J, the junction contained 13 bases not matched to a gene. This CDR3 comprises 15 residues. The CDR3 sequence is CAAERPAGTTDTQYF. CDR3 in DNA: TGTGCCGCCGAACGTCCAGCGGGGACCACAGATACGCAGTATTTT.